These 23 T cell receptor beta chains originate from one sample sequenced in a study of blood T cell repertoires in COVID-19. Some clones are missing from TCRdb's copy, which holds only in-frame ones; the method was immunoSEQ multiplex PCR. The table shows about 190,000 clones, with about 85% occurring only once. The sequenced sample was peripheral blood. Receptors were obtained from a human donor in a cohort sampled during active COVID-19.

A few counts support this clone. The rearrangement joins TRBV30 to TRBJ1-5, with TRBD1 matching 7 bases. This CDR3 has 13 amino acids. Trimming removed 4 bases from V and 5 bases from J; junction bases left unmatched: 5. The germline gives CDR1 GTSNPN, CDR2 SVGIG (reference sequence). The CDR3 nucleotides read TGTGCCTGGAAAGACAGGGCGGATCAGCCCCAGCATTTT. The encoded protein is CAWKDRADQPQHF.

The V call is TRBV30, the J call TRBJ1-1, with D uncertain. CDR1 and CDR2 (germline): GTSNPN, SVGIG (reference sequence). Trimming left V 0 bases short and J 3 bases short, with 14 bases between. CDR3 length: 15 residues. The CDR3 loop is CAWSVSGIGDTEAFF. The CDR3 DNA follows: TGTGCCTGGAGTGTATCGGGTATTGGTGACACTGAAGCTTTCTTT.

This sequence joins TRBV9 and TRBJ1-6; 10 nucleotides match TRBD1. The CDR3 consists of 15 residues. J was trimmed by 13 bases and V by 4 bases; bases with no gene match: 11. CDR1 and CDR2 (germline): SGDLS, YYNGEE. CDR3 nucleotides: TGTGCCAGCAGCCTCCGGGACAGGGGATTACTCCCCCTCCACTTT. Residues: CASSLRDRGLLPLHF. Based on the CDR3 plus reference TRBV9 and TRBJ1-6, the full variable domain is DSGVTQTPKHLITATGQRVTLRCSPRSGDLSVYWYQQSLDQGLQFLIQYYNGEERAKGNILERFSAQQFPDLHSELNLSSLELGDSALYFCASSLRDRGLLPLHFGNGTRLTVT.

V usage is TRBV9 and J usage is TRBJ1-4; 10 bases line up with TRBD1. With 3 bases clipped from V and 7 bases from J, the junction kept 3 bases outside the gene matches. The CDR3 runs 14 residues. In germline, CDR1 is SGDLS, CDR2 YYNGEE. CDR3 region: CASSDRDRGEKLFF. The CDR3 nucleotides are TGTGCCAGCAGCGATCGGGACAGGGGTGAAAAACTGTTTTTT.

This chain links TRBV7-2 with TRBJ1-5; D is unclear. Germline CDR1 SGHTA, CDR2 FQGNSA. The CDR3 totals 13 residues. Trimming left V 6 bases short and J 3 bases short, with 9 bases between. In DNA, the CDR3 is TGTGCCAGCAGACTCGCCCCCAATCAGCCCCAGCATTTT. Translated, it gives CASRLAPNQPQHF.

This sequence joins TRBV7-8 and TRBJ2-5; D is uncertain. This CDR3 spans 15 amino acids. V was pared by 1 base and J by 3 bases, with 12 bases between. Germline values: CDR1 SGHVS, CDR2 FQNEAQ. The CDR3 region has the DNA TGTGCCAGCAGCTTAGGGGTTCTAGATGAAGAGACCCAGTACTTC. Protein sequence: CASSLGVLDEETQYF.

The CDR3 here is CASSAGTVGAYGYTF. In nucleotides, the CDR3 is TGTGCCAGCTCAGCCGGGACAGTAGGAGCCTATGGCTACACCTTC. This chain uses TRBV18 with TRBJ1-2; the match to TRBD1 covers 7 bases. CDR3 length equals 15 residues. V gave up 5 bases and J gave up 4 bases; unmatched junction bases: 10. Germline V gives CDR1 KGHSH, CDR2 LQKENI.

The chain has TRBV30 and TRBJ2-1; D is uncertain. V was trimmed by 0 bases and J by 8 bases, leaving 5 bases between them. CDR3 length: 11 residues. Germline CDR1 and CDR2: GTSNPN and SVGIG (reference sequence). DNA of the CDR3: TGTGCCTGGAGTGTATTAGATGAGCAGTTCTTC. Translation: CAWSVLDEQFF. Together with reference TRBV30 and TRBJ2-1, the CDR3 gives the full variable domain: SQTIHQWPATLVQPVGSPLSLECTVEGTSNPNLYWYRQAAGRGLQLLFYSVGIGQISSEVPQNLSASRPQDRQFILSSKKLLLSDSGFYLCAWSVLDEQFFGPGTRLTVL.

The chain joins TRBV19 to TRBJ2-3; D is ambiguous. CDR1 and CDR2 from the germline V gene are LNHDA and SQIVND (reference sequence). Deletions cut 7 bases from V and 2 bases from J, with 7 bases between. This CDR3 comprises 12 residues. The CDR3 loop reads CASISSTDTQYF. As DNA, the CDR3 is TGTGCCAGTATTTCCTCCACAGATACGCAGTATTTT.

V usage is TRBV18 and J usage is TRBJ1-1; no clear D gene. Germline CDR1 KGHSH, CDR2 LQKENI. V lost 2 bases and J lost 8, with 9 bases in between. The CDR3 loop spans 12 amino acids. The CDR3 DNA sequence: TGTGCCAGCTCACCATTCGACGGGGAAGCTTTCTTT. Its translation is CASSPFDGEAFF.

CDR3: CATSRDTYPEQFF. The CDR3 nucleotides read TGTGCCACCAGCAGAGATACCTACCCCGAGCAGTTCTTC. The V call is TRBV15, the J call TRBJ2-1; no clear D. The CDR3 spans 13 residues. The germline V gene has CDR1 LNHNV and CDR2 YYDKDF (reference sequence). Trimming pared 0 bases from V and 10 bases from J, leaving 10 bases between.

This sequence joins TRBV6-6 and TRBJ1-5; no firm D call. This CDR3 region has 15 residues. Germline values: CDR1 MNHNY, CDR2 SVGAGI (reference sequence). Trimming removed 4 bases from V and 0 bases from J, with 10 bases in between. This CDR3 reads CASSWGDTSNQPQHF. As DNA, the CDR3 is TGTGCCAGCAGTTGGGGAGACACTAGCAATCAGCCCCAGCATTTT.

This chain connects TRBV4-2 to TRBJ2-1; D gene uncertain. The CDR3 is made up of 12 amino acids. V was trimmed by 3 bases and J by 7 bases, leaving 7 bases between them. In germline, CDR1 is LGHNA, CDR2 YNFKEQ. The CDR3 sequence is CASSQARNEQFF. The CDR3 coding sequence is TGTGCCAGCAGCCAGGCGCGGAATGAGCAGTTCTTC.

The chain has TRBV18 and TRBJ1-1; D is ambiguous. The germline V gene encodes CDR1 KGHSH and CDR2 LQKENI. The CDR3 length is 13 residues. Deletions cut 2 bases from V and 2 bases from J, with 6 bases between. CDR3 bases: TGTGCCAGCTCACCAACAGACAACACTGAAGCTTTCTTT. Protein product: CASSPTDNTEAFF.

CDR3 sequence (DNA): TGTGCCAGTAGTATACAGATCAGGGACACTGAAGCTTTCTTT. It translates to CASSIQIRDTEAFF. The chain combines TRBV19 with TRBJ1-1; D is perhaps TRBD1 (5 bases). The ends were cut back, 2 bases at V and 3 bases at J, with 10 bases in the middle. Looked up from germline, CDR1 is LNHDA and CDR2 is SQIVND (reference sequence). The CDR3 is made up of 14 amino acids.

CDR3 DNA: TGTGCCATAAGGGATACGGGAGGGACCCAACAGCAGTATTTT. It yields the protein CAIRDTGGTQQQYF. The gene calls are TRBV2 and TRBJ2-3, with 8 bases that match TRBD2. The CDR3 is 14 amino acids. Germline assignment: CDR1 SNHLY and CDR2 FYNNEI. Trimming cost V 10 bases and J 11 bases; bases outside gene matches: 17.

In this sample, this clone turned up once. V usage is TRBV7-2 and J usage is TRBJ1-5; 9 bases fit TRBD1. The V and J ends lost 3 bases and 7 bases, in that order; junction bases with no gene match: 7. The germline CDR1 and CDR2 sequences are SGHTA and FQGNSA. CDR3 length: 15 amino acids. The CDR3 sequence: CASSFRDRDVQPQHF. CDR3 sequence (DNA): TGTGCCAGCAGCTTCCGGGACAGGGATGTGCAGCCCCAGCATTTT.

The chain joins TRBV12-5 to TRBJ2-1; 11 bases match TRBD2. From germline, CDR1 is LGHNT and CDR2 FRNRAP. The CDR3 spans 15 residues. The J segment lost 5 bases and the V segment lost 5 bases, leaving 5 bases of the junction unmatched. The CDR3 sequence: CASGTGLAEHNEQFF. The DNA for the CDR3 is TGTGCTAGTGGTACGGGACTAGCGGAACACAATGAGCAGTTCTTC.

The CDR3 DNA sequence: TGCGCCAGCAGCTTGGAGGCGGGGGGCCGCCAACCCCAGCATTTT. The encoded protein is CASSLEAGGRQPQHF. The V call is TRBV5-1, the J call TRBJ1-5; perhaps TRBD1 as D (6 bases). Germline values: CDR1 SGHRS, CDR2 YFSETQ. Trimming removed 0 bases from V and 10 bases from J, with 17 bases in between. This CDR3 has 15 residues.

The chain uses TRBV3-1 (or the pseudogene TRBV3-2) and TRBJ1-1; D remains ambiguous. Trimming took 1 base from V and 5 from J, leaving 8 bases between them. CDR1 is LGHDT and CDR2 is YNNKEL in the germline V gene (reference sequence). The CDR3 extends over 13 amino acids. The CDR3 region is CASSQGGWTEAFF. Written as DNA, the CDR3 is TGTGCCAGCAGCCAAGGAGGGTGGACTGAAGCTTTCTTT.

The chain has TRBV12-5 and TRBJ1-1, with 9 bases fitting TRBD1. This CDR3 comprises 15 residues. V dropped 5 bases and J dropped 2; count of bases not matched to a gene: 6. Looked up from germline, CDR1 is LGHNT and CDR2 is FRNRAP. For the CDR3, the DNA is TGTGCTAGTGGTCCGGGGACAGGGATCAACACTGAAGCTTTCTTT. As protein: CASGPGTGINTEAFF.

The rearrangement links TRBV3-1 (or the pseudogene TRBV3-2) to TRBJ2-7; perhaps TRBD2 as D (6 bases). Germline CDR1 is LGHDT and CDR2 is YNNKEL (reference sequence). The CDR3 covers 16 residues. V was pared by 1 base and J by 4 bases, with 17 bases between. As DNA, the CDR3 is TGTGCCAGCAGCCAAGGACCGGGACTCTCCATATACGAGCAGTACTTC. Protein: CASSQGPGLSIYEQYF.

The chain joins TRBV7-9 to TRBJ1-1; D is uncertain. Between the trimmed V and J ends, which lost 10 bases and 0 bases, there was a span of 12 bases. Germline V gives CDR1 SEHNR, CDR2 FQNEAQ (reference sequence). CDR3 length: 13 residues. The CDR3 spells CAIAKDMNTEAFF. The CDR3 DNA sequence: TGTGCCATAGCGAAAGACATGAACACTGAAGCTTTCTTT.